The T cell receptor (beta chain) under discussion was sequenced for a study of T cell repertoires in cytomegalovirus infection (dated by TCRdb to between 2018 and 2020). About the full investigation: Donor HLA type was relevant to the analysis, as public TCR beta signatures indicated carriage of CMV infection together with the matching HLA type.

Sequencing was performed on an Illumina HiSeq 1500. In-frame beta chains were kept once TCRdb had trimmed the public reads at Q25 with fastp and called clones with MiXCR. Rows matching on CDR3 protein sequence are summarized as one entry with the most common DNA and genes. For this sample the table gives about 160,000 distinct CDR3 sequences, of which roughly 18% were detected only once. 18% of the sample is in the top ten clones. As for this clonotype: It has no known antigen specificity. It has no much larger one-base neighbor in the sample; base qualities were not kept.

CDR1 and CDR2, per the germline V gene, are SGHVS and FNYEAQ. Trimming removed 5 bases from V and 7 bases from J; the gene matches leave 11 bases unexplained. The CDR3 contains 16 residues, cysteine and phenylalanine counted. The DNA shown is the 48-base CDR3, in frame from base 1. Findings and caveats that apply to the study as a whole: In the ex vivo response, HLA-C-restricted CMV-specific TCR beta clonotypes were dominant, and in two of eight donors the single most frequent clonotype came from this HLA-C-restricted group. Cumulative frequency of public TCR beta family members discriminated carriers of CMV infection plus the relevant HLA type in this cohort and an independent approximately 370-donor cohort.

Sequenced: CD8+ T cells from PBMCs. This sequence uses TRBV7-6 and TRBJ1-6; 7 bases in the junction line up with TRBD1. The source is a human donor in good health (CMV status not recorded). Some clones in this sample may be carry-over from other donors' samples. The nucleotides are TGTGCCAGCAGCGGGGAAAGGGGGCCTGGAAATTCACCCCTCCACTTT. Its protein is CASSGERGPGNSPLHF.